The 10 T cell receptor beta chains below were found in one sample sequenced in a study of blood T cell repertoires in COVID-19. Here immunoSEQ multiplex PCR was the method, and the copy in TCRdb shows in-frame clones only, minus some. The profile shows under 300,000 clones, approximately 86% of them singletons. Sample: peripheral blood. Source of these receptors: a man aged 55-75 years who had recovered from COVID-19.

The chain links TRBV15 to TRBJ2-2; 13 nucleotides line up with TRBD2. The CDR3 loop spans 17 amino acids. Per the germline V gene, CDR1 is LNHNV and CDR2 is YYDKDF (reference sequence). Germline trimming cut 0 bases from V and 7 bases from J; bases unmatched to any gene: 5. The CDR3 DNA reads as TGTGCCACCAGCAGAGATACTAGCGGGGGGGCCGGCGGGGAGCTGTTTTTT. Translated: CATSRDTSGGAGGELFF.

The chain joins TRBV2 to TRBJ2-5; maybe TRBD2 (5 bases). Germline-derived CDR1 and CDR2 are SNHLY and FYNNEI. The CDR3 length is 13 residues. V was clipped by 5 bases and J by 5 bases, with 12 bases between them. CDR3 nucleotides: TGTGCCAGCAGTCGGGGTGCCGGCGAGACCCAGTACTTC. Protein product: CASSRGAGETQYF.

The chain employs TRBV5-1 and TRBJ2-5; 14 bases agree with TRBD2. Trimming removed 4 bases from V and 1 base from J; junction bases left unmatched: 3. The length of the CDR3 is 16 residues. Germline CDR1 SGHRS, CDR2 YFSETQ. DNA for the CDR3: TGCGCCAGCAGCCAAGGACTAGCGGGGGGCCAAGAGACCCAGTACTTC. Its translation: CASSQGLAGGQETQYF. The full variable domain, completed using reference TRBV5-1 and TRBJ2-5, is KAGVTQTPRYLIKTRGQQVTLSCSPISGHRSVSWYQQTPGQGLQFLFEYFSETQRNKGNFPGRFSGRQFSNSRSEMNVSTLELGDSALYLCASSQGLAGGQETQYFGPGTRLLVL.

As to this clone: The germline gene is not matched at one end of the junction; a read error may be the cause. The chain combines TRBV6-1 with TRBJ2-3; 16 bases are a match to TRBD2. The germline CDR1 and CDR2 sequences are MNHNS and SASEGT. This CDR3 region has 21 residues. The CDR3 loop reads CASSEEVPGLAGGFRSDTQYF. The CDR3 DNA reads TGTGCCAGCAGCGAAGAAGTACCGGGACTAGCGGGGGGGTTTAGGTCAGATACGCAGTATTTT.

At least ten counts were recorded for this clone. The gene calls are TRBV11-2 and TRBJ2-1; 7 bases fit TRBD1. V shed 5 bases and J 1 base; nucleotides not matched to a gene: 5. The CDR3 length is 15 residues. From germline, CDR1 is SGHAT and CDR2 FQNNGV. The CDR3 DNA reads as TGTGCCAGCAGCCCCACAGGGGCGTCCTACAATGAGCAGTTCTTC. Protein product: CASSPTGASYNEQFF.

The chain uses TRBV15 and TRBJ2-3; a weak D match, TRBD1 (5 bases). CDR1 LNHNV and CDR2 YYDKDF come from the germline V gene (reference sequence). CDR3 length: 15 amino acids. The V end was cut by 4 bases, the J end by 2 bases, with 13 bases between. The CDR3 region is CATSTDTPATDTQYF. The CDR3 DNA reads as TGTGCCACCAGCACGGACACCCCGGCCACAGATACGCAGTATTTT.

In this sample, this clone turned up a few times. The chain recombines TRBV7-2 with TRBJ2-7; 10 positions agree with TRBD1. In germline, CDR1 is SGHTA, CDR2 FQGNSA. This CDR3 is 15 amino acids long. Unmatched junction bases numbered 5, after V lost 2 bases and J lost 4 bases. CDR3 in amino acids: CASSLPDRGLYEQYV. Written as DNA, the CDR3 is TGTGCCAGCAGCTTACCCGACAGGGGGCTGTACGAGCAGTACGTC.

This chain connects TRBV5-5 to TRBJ2-3; no clear D. Germline V gene lookup returns CDR1 SGHKS and CDR2 YYEKEE (reference sequence). The CDR3 runs to 16 residues. Trimming pared 2 bases from V and 0 bases from J, leaving 13 bases between. The CDR3 sequence is CASSLVFGGSTDTQYF. CDR3 bases: TGTGCCAGCAGCTTAGTCTTTGGCGGTAGCACAGATACGCAGTATTTT.

This clone was recorded at least ten times. V usage is TRBV3-1 (or the pseudogene TRBV3-2) and J usage is TRBJ2-7, with D unclear. Germline assignment: CDR1 LGHDT and CDR2 YNNKEL (reference sequence). Between the trimmed V and J ends, which lost 1 base and 1 base, there was a span of 8 bases. The CDR3 contains 14 residues. Here the CDR3 reads CASSQGAISYEQYF. The CDR3 DNA reads as TGTGCCAGCAGCCAAGGGGCTATATCCTACGAGCAGTACTTC.

The chain recombines TRBV10-1 with TRBJ2-3, with 9 bases lining up with TRBD1. The J segment lost 3 bases and the V segment lost 4 bases, leaving 5 bases of the junction unmatched. CDR1 is WNHNN and CDR2 is SYGVQD in the germline V gene (reference sequence). This CDR3 spans 15 amino acids. This CDR3 reads CASSAPGQGTDTQYF. The DNA of the CDR3 is TGCGCCAGCAGTGCACCGGGACAGGGAACAGATACGCAGTATTTT.